The 29 T cell receptor beta chains below were found in one sample sequenced in a study of blood T cell repertoires in COVID-19. Sequenced by immunoSEQ multiplex PCR; TCRdb stores in-frame clones only, minus some. The repertoire has 120,000 to 150,000 clones, approximately 86% of them found once; the top ten carry about 3.1%. Material for sequencing was peripheral blood. Receptors originate from a woman aged 40 to 50 with active or convalescent COVID-19.

V usage is TRBV10-2 and J usage is TRBJ2-1; D call uncertain. This CDR3 spans 13 amino acids. V lost 7 bases to trimming and J lost 2 bases, with 9 bases between them. Per the germline V gene, CDR1 is WSHSY and CDR2 is SAAADI. CDR3 nucleotide sequence: TGCGCCAGCACCCCTGGAGCCTACAATGAGCAGTTCTTC. It translates to CASTPGAYNEQFF.

V usage is TRBV12-3 or TRBV12-4 and J usage is TRBJ1-2; no clear D gene. V shed 6 bases and J shed 1 base, with 6 bases lying between them. The CDR3 is 12 amino acids. The CDR3 spells CASSYSNYGYTF. CDR3 bases: TGTGCCAGCAGCTACAGTAACTATGGCTACACCTTC.

This rearrangement joins TRBV5-4 to TRBJ1-2, with TRBD1 matching over 7 bases. The CDR3 has 15 residues. Germline values: CDR1 SGHNT, CDR2 YYREEE (reference sequence). With V trimmed by 0 bases and J by 4 bases, 6 bases remained unmatched. The DNA for the CDR3 is TGTGCCAGCAGCTTGGACCCAGGGGGGATCTATGGCTACACCTTC. Protein: CASSLDPGGIYGYTF.

J is TRBJ1-1 and V is TRBV27; D is ambiguous. CDR1 and CDR2 from the germline V gene are MNHEY and SMNVEV (reference sequence). Trimming took off 0 bases at V and 4 bases at J, with 9 bases between the two ends. The CDR3 runs to 14 residues. DNA for the CDR3: TGTGCCAGCAGTTTATCAGCGTCGACCACTGAAGCTTTCTTT. This encodes CASSLSASTTEAFF.

The V gene is TRBV6-2 or TRBV6-3, the J gene TRBJ1-2; D gene ambiguous. The CDR3 runs 12 residues. Germline CDR1 reads MNHEY; CDR2 reads SVGEGT. Between the trimmed V and J ends, which lost 5 bases and 1 base, there was a span of 5 bases. CDR3 loop: CASSRFNYGYTF. CDR3 bases: TGTGCCAGCAGTCGGTTTAACTATGGCTACACCTTC.

The chain uses TRBV6-5 and TRBJ1-5; D unresolved. CDR1 is MNHEY and CDR2 is SVGAGI in the germline V gene. This CDR3 has 14 amino acids. V lost 0 bases and J 0 bases, leaving 3 bases between the germline ends. The CDR3 loop is CASSYSSSNQPQHF. CDR3 sequence (DNA): TGTGCCAGCAGTTACTCGAGTAGCAATCAGCCCCAGCATTTT.

The chain employs TRBV7-2 and TRBJ2-1; D might be TRBD2 (6 bases). The CDR3 totals 18 residues. Germline V lookup: CDR1 SGHTA, CDR2 FQGNSA. V was cut by 2 bases and J by 4 bases, with 21 bases left in between. The CDR3 DNA reads TGTGCCAGCAGCTTATACGCGGGAAGGCCCCCCCGGTACAATGAGCAGTTCTTC. Its translation: CASSLYAGRPPRYNEQFF.

J is TRBJ2-2 and V is TRBV24-1, with D perhaps TRBD2 (5 bases). This CDR3 has 16 amino acids. Trimming took 4 bases from V and 1 from J, leaving 12 bases between them. In germline, CDR1 is KGHDR, CDR2 SFDVKD. CDR3 sequence (DNA): TGTGCCACCAGTGACGAGGGATTAGGGAACACCGGGGAGCTGTTTTTT. Amino acids: CATSDEGLGNTGELFF.

The chain recombines TRBV27 with TRBJ2-3; the match to TRBD2 covers 11 bases. With 3 bases clipped from V and 4 bases from J, the junction kept 12 bases outside the gene matches. CDR3 length: 18 residues. Germline-derived CDR1 and CDR2 are MNHEY and SMNVEV (reference sequence). This CDR3 reads CASSFSLYSGRAPDTQYF. The CDR3 DNA is TGTGCCAGCAGTTTTTCATTATATAGCGGGAGGGCCCCAGATACGCAGTATTTT.

This clone was picked up one time. J is TRBJ2-7 and V is TRBV6-5; 7 nucleotides align to TRBD2. V trimming: 2 bases; J trimming: 3 bases; junction bases outside the gene matches: 7. From germline, CDR1 is MNHEY and CDR2 SVGAGI. The CDR3 sequence is 15 residues long. CDR3 protein: CASSYTGTNFYEQYF. As DNA, the CDR3 is TGTGCCAGCAGTTACACCGGGACTAATTTCTACGAGCAGTACTTC.

V usage is TRBV4-3 and J usage is TRBJ2-1; a weak D match, TRBD2 (5 bases). The V end lost 0 bases, the J end lost 7 bases, and 16 bases lay between the germline ends. The CDR3 is made up of 16 amino acids. Germline V gene lookup returns CDR1 LGHNA and CDR2 YSLEER. The CDR3 reads CASSQDGLALGNEQFF. CDR3 DNA sequence: TGCGCCAGCAGCCAAGACGGGCTAGCATTGGGGAATGAGCAGTTCTTC.

This chain connects TRBV5-1 to TRBJ2-1; D perhaps matches TRBD2 (6 bases). V shed 6 bases and J shed 2 bases, with 18 bases lying between them. The CDR3 contains 16 residues. Germline loops: CDR1 SGHRS, CDR2 YFSETQ. The CDR3 spells CASTFLGGGAYNEQFF. The CDR3 region has the DNA TGCGCCAGCACTTTTCTGGGAGGAGGCGCCTACAATGAGCAGTTCTTC.

The chain is built from TRBV7-2 and TRBJ1-2; 8 positions agree with TRBD1. Germline lookup yields CDR1 SGHTA and CDR2 FQGNSA. The CDR3 is 15 residues long. The ends lost 4 bases at V and 7 bases at J; junction bases unmatched: 11. CDR3 sequence (DNA): TGTGCCAGCAGCTACTTGGCCGGACAGGGCGGTGGCTACACCTTC. Amino acids: CASSYLAGQGGGYTF.

The V and J genes are TRBV2 and TRBJ2-3; 7 positions agree with TRBD2. V shed 7 bases and J 1 base; nucleotides not matched to a gene: 5. This CDR3 contains 14 residues. CDR1 is SNHLY and CDR2 is FYNNEI in the germline V gene. The CDR3 is CASKGTSGTDTQYF. CDR3 coding DNA: TGTGCCAGCAAGGGAACTAGCGGCACAGATACGCAGTATTTT.

This clone was counted only a few times. The CDR3 here is CATSRAGGWNTGELFF. For the CDR3, the DNA is TGTGCCACCAGCAGAGCAGGGGGCTGGAACACCGGGGAGCTGTTTTTT. The chain uses TRBV15 and TRBJ2-2, with TRBD1 identical over 8 bases. Per the germline V gene, CDR1 is LNHNV and CDR2 is YYDKDF (reference sequence). This CDR3 spans 16 amino acids. V lost 1 base to trimming and J lost 1 base; unmatched junction nucleotides: 2.

The chain recombines TRBV30 with TRBJ2-1; tentative D call: TRBD2 (6 bases). V lost 4 bases and J lost 9, with 13 bases in between. In germline, CDR1 is GTSNPN, CDR2 SVGIG (reference sequence). CDR3 size: 12 residues. CDR3 in amino acids: CAWNRLELEQFF. CDR3 bases: TGTGCCTGGAATCGACTAGAGCTTGAGCAGTTCTTC.

The chain uses TRBV28 and TRBJ1-5; D perhaps matches TRBD1 (6 bases). This CDR3 has 19 residues. V gave up 2 bases and J gave up 2 bases, with 22 bases separating them. Germline CDR1 is MDHEN and CDR2 is SYDVKM. CDR3 nucleotides: TGTGCCAGCAGTTTAAATCCTTTCCGACAGGCCGGTGGCAATCAGCCCCAGCATTTT. It is translated as CASSLNPFRQAGGNQPQHF.

The rearrangement links TRBV10-3 to TRBJ1-3; possibly TRBD1 for D (5 bases). The V end lost 3 bases, the J end lost 0 bases, and 15 bases lay between the germline ends. The germline gives CDR1 ENHRY, CDR2 SYGVKD. The CDR3 runs to 17 residues. The CDR3 region has the DNA TGTGCCATCAGTGACTCGCGCCGACAGATCTCTGGAAACACCATATATTTT. It encodes CAISDSRRQISGNTIYF.

The chain recombines TRBV18 with TRBJ1-1, with no clear D. Germline V lookup: CDR1 KGHSH, CDR2 LQKENI. Deletions cut 3 bases from V and 5 bases from J, with 13 bases between. The CDR3 contains 14 residues. The DNA of the CDR3 is TGTGCCAGCTCACCCGACGAGGGAAGGACTGAAGCTTTCTTT. It yields the protein CASSPDEGRTEAFF.

The genes are TRBV28 and TRBJ1-2; 11 bases match TRBD1. This CDR3 contains 16 residues. Trimming at V came to 4 bases and at J to 4 bases, leaving 8 bases not matched to a gene. Germline values: CDR1 MDHEN, CDR2 SYDVKM. Here the CDR3 DNA reads TGTGCCAGCAGTTCCCCGAGGGACAGGGGGTCCTATGGCTACACCTTC. This gives the protein CASSSPRDRGSYGYTF.

The chain recombines TRBV5-1 with TRBJ2-5, with D possibly being TRBD1 (5 bases). Trimming left V 0 bases short and J 2 bases short, with 11 bases between. CDR3 length: 15 residues. CDR1 and CDR2 (germline): SGHRS, YFSETQ. The chain's CDR3 is CASSLGGRAQETQYF. The CDR3 DNA is TGCGCCAGCAGCTTGGGTGGCAGGGCGCAAGAGACCCAGTACTTC.

The rearrangement joins TRBV6-6 to TRBJ1-1; D perhaps matches TRBD1 (6 bases). V gave up 4 bases and J gave up 4 bases, with 10 bases separating them. Germline lookup yields CDR1 MNHNY and CDR2 SVGAGI (reference sequence). This CDR3 has 13 residues. The CDR3 nucleotides are TGTGCCAGCAGTTTGGCACAGGGCACTGAAGCTTTCTTT. Translating gives CASSLAQGTEAFF.

CDR3 residues: CARSLREPQHF. As DNA, the CDR3 is TGTGCCAGGAGCCTAAGAGAGCCCCAGCATTTT. The chain uses TRBV7-6 and TRBJ1-5; no clear D gene. The CDR3 runs to 11 residues. Trimming stripped 9 bases from V and 8 bases from J, with 11 bases between. CDR1 is SGHVS and CDR2 is FNYEAQ in the germline V gene.

The rearrangement uses TRBV9 and TRBJ2-1, with 11 bases lining up with TRBD1. The CDR3 loop spans 15 amino acids. Unmatched junction bases numbered 2, after V lost 0 bases and J lost 6 bases. Germline values: CDR1 SGDLS, CDR2 YYNGEE. The DNA for the CDR3 is TGTGCCAGCAGCGTAGGGGGACAGGGGGTCAATGAGCAGTTCTTC. Protein product: CASSVGGQGVNEQFF.

This chain uses TRBV19 with TRBJ1-5; no clear D gene. Germline V gene sequence: CDR1 LNHDA, CDR2 SQIVND (reference sequence). This CDR3 comprises 16 residues. Trimming took off 3 bases at V and 0 bases at J, with 12 bases between the two ends. The CDR3 region is CASSILGSYSNQPQHF. The CDR3 bases are TGTGCCAGTAGTATTCTGGGCAGCTATAGCAATCAGCCCCAGCATTTT.

CDR3 amino acids: CASSETGAMNTEAFF. For the CDR3, the DNA is TGTGCCAGCAGTGAGACAGGGGCGATGAACACTGAAGCTTTCTTT. This rearrangement joins TRBV2 to TRBJ1-1; 8 nucleotides line up with TRBD1. V gave up 3 bases and J gave up 0 bases; unmatched junction bases: 3. The CDR3 has 15 residues. Germline-derived CDR1 and CDR2 are SNHLY and FYNNEI.

DNA of the CDR3: TGCGCCAGCAGCTTAACAGGGGCAAGCTCCTACAATGAGCAGTTCTTC. This translates into CASSLTGASSYNEQFF. The gene calls are TRBV5-1 and TRBJ2-1; 7 bases are shared with TRBD1. From germline, CDR1 is SGHRS and CDR2 YFSETQ. There are 16 residues in the CDR3. V was clipped by 2 bases and J by 0 bases; unmatched bases: 5.

There are a few counts of this clone. V gene TRBV19 combines with J gene TRBJ1-2; a weak D match, TRBD1 (5 bases). V lost 1 base and J lost 6, with 9 bases in between. The length of the CDR3 is 13 residues. The germline CDR1 and CDR2 sequences are LNHDA and SQIVND (reference sequence). The CDR3 sequence is CASSIGTGNGYTF. The CDR3 nucleotides read TGTGCCAGTAGTATAGGTACAGGTAATGGCTACACCTTC. The variable domain in full, completed from reference TRBV19 and TRBJ1-2, reads DGGITQSPKYLFRKEGQNVTLSCEQNLNHDAMYWYRQDPGQGLRLIYYSQIVNDFQKGDIAEGYSVSREKKESFPLTVTSAQKNPTAFYLCASSIGTGNGYTFGSGTRLTVV.

The chain joins TRBV2 to TRBJ2-7; D is possibly TRBD1 (6 bases). CDR3 length equals 14 residues. V was cut by 7 bases and J by 1 base, with 14 bases left in between. Germline V gene sequence: CDR1 SNHLY, CDR2 FYNNEI. Here the CDR3 DNA reads TGTGCCAGCACCTTTTTCGGACAGTCCTACGAGCAGTACTTC. This gives the protein CASTFFGQSYEQYF.